One and the same sample provided the 21 T cell receptor beta chains below, sequenced in a study of T cells in Graves' hyperthyroidism and ophthalmopathy. The source material, RNA transcripts, was used to amplify TCR beta CDR3 regions. The HTBI set primed first-round TCR CDR3 RT-PCR. TCRdb used MiXCR to reprocess the multiplex PCR reads, holding one entry per CDR3 protein. This table holds hundreds of thousands of distinct CDR3 sequences, 15% to 18% found once. Sequenced: blood. Every receptor here comes from a woman aged 18-29 years with Graves' hyperthyroidism.

This sequence joins TRBV20-1 and TRBJ2-2; 8 positions match TRBD1. The CDR3 has 14 residues. CDR1 DFQATT and CDR2 SNEGSKA come from the germline V gene (reference sequence). V dropped 6 bases and J dropped 4; count of bases not matched to a gene: 7. The CDR3 DNA is TGCAGTGCCCCCGGACAGGGAAGCACCGGGGAGCTGTTTTTT. Its translation is CSAPGQGSTGELFF.

Ten or more counts support this clonotype. The chain joins TRBV9 to TRBJ2-3, with TRBD2 as a possible D gene (6 bases). The CDR3 has 16 amino acids. From germline, CDR1 is SGDLS and CDR2 YYNGEE. V was cut by 0 bases and J by 3 bases, with 14 bases left in between. CDR3 bases: TGTGCCAGCAGCGTAGGGACTACGTGGCGAACAGATACGCAGTATTTT. This encodes CASSVGTTWRTDTQYF.

The table lists this clonotype with many counts. The chain combines TRBV10-3 with TRBJ2-6; 8 bases match TRBD2. The CDR3 has 16 residues. Germline values: CDR1 ENHRY, CDR2 SYGVKD. V dropped 6 bases and J dropped 1; count of bases not matched to a gene: 5. The CDR3, as DNA: TGTGCCATCAGCAGCGGGGGTGGTTCTGGGGCCAACGTCCTGACTTTC. Translating it yields CAISSGGGSGANVLTF.

Of note for this clonotype: A much larger clone lies one base from this, so it may be a read error. The chain combines TRBV6-2 or TRBV6-3 with TRBJ1-6; 7 nucleotides match TRBD1. CDR3 length: 16 amino acids. Germline loops: CDR1 MNHEY, CDR2 SVGEGT. The CDR3 region has the DNA TGTGCCAGCAGTTACCTCCAGGACAGGCCTAATTCACCCCTCCGCTTT. Its protein product is CASSYLQDRPNSPLRF.

This clonotype was recorded at least ten times. The J gene is TRBJ2-3, the V gene TRBV6-6; 7 bases agree with TRBD2. The germline V gene has CDR1 MNHNY and CDR2 SVGAGI (reference sequence). The CDR3 is 15 residues long. The V segment lost 2 bases and the J segment 3 bases; nucleotides outside the gene matches: 5. The CDR3 reads CASSYGAGTTDTQYF. The CDR3 nucleotides read TGTGCCAGCAGTTACGGAGCGGGAACTACAGATACGCAGTATTTT.

This clonotype was recorded at least ten times. The rearrangement links TRBV11-2 to TRBJ2-2; 10 bases are shared with TRBD1. This CDR3 spans 17 amino acids. Germline CDR1 is SGHAT and CDR2 is FQNNGV. Trimming cost V 5 bases and J 3 bases; bases outside gene matches: 9. CDR3 in amino acids: CASSRGTGDRDTGELFF. The CDR3 region has the DNA TGTGCCAGCAGCCGGGGGACAGGGGATCGGGACACCGGGGAGCTGTTTTTT.

This clonotype was seen more than once but under ten times. The gene calls are TRBV29-1 and TRBJ1-1; D not certain. Trimming removed 3 bases at V and 7 bases at J, with 9 bases between. Germline values: CDR1 SQVTM, CDR2 ANQGSEA. This CDR3 region has 11 residues. For the CDR3, the DNA is TGCAGCGTTGATTATGAGTTTGAAGCTTTCTTT. It encodes CSVDYEFEAFF.

This clonotype was seen a handful of times. CDR3 protein: CASSVSGRASGTGELFF. In DNA, the CDR3 is TGTGCCAGCAGTGTTAGCGGGAGGGCCTCGGGCACCGGGGAGCTGTTTTTT. V usage is TRBV6-1 and J usage is TRBJ2-2; 11 bases line up with TRBD2. Germline V CDR1 and CDR2: MNHNS, SASEGT. V lost 4 bases, J lost 4 bases, and 8 bases stayed unmatched. CDR3 length: 17 amino acids.

The chain recombines TRBV9 with TRBJ2-5, with 8 bases aligning to TRBD2. Germline V gives CDR1 SGDLS, CDR2 YYNGEE. The CDR3 sequence is 15 residues long. V shed 5 bases, J shed 1 base, and the junction held 7 bases outside the gene matches. The CDR3 sequence is CASSEDSGAQETQYF. CDR3 bases: TGTGCCAGCAGTGAGGATAGCGGGGCCCAAGAGACCCAGTACTTC.

Comment on this clonotype: A much larger clone sits a single nucleotide away, making a read error possible. J is TRBJ2-7 and V is TRBV27; D gene unclear. The germline V gene encodes CDR1 MNHEY and CDR2 SMNVEV (reference sequence). This CDR3 region has 15 residues. The ends were cut back, 10 bases at V and 3 bases at J, with 22 bases in the middle. CDR3 sequence reads: CANSPGIRLSYEQYF. CDR3 bases: TGTGCCAACAGCCCAGGTATAAGGCTAAGCTACGAGCAGTACTTC.

The sample holds many counts of this clonotype. This chain links TRBV4-1 with TRBJ1-6; 7 nucleotides line up with TRBD1. The CDR3 sequence is 17 residues long. The trim removed 3 bases at V and 3 bases at J, leaving 8 bases unmatched. Germline V gives CDR1 MGHRA, CDR2 YSYEKL. CDR3: CASSQLADRLYNSPLHF. Here the CDR3 DNA reads TGCGCCAGCAGCCAGCTTGCGGACAGGCTCTATAATTCACCCCTCCACTTT.

This clonotype showed up many times. The rearrangement joins TRBV18 to TRBJ2-7; 12 nucleotides line up with TRBD2. V shed 4 bases and J 1 base; nucleotides not matched to a gene: 5. Germline values: CDR1 KGHSH, CDR2 LQKENI. The CDR3 loop spans 16 amino acids. For the CDR3, the DNA is TGTGCCAGCTCACACGGGGGACTAGCGGGTTCCTACGAGCAGTACTTC. This translates into CASSHGGLAGSYEQYF.

Notes on this clonotype: Given a much more abundant clone one base away, this may be a read error. The chain recombines TRBV5-1 with TRBJ2-7; TRBD1 agrees at 8 bases. Germline CDR1 is SGHRS and CDR2 is YFSETQ. The CDR3 is 14 residues long. The CDR3 DNA reads as TGCTCCAGCAGCTTGACGACAGGGGTGTCCGAGCAGTACTTC. As protein: CSSSLTTGVSEQYF.

The table lists this clonotype with many counts. The CDR3 region has the DNA TGCAGTGCTAGAGAGAGAGGGGTCGGTAGCGGGGCGGAGACCCAGTACTTC. Amino acid sequence: CSARERGVGSGAETQYF. This sequence joins TRBV20-1 and TRBJ2-5; 8 bases are a match to TRBD2. The germline CDR1 and CDR2 sequences are DFQATT and SNEGSKA (reference sequence). The trim removed 0 bases at V and 5 bases at J, leaving 14 bases unmatched. The CDR3 extends over 17 amino acids.

This clonotype was seen many times. The junction departs from the called germline gene at one end, perhaps through a read error. This sequence joins TRBV29-1 and TRBJ1-1, with D possibly TRBD1 on 6 matching bases. CDR1 and CDR2 from the germline V gene are SQVTM and ANQGSEA. The CDR3 has 13 amino acids. The CDR3 protein is CSVEGQQNTEAFF. In nucleotides, the CDR3 is TGCAGCGTGGAAGGACAGCAGAACACTGAAGCTTTCTTT.

Ten or more counts support this clonotype. The chain joins TRBV5-6 to TRBJ2-7, with a tentative D call TRBD2 (6 bases). Germline CDR1 reads SGHDT; CDR2 reads YYEEEE. The V end lost 1 base, the J end lost 3 bases, and 11 bases lay between the germline ends. The CDR3 spans 14 residues. CDR3 DNA: TGTGCCAGCAGCTTGAGACGCGGGATCTACGAGCAGTACTTC. It codes for CASSLRRGIYEQYF.

There are many counts of this clonotype. An end of the junction differs from the germline gene, which may be a read error. The rearrangement links TRBV12-3 or TRBV12-4 to TRBJ2-3, with TRBD2 matching 11 bases. The CDR3 has 14 amino acids. The CDR3 region has the DNA TGTGCCAGCAGCTTAGCGGGGGGGACAGATACGCAGTATTTT. It encodes CASSLAGGTDTQYF.

This clonotype was detected ten times or more. The chain couples TRBV3-1 to TRBJ2-7; TRBD1 agrees at 9 bases. This CDR3 comprises 15 residues. J was trimmed by 2 bases and V by 4 bases; bases with no gene match: 6. From germline, CDR1 is LGHDT and CDR2 YNNKEL (reference sequence). This CDR3 is CASSPRQGEPYEQYF. Here the CDR3 DNA reads TGTGCCAGCAGCCCCCGACAGGGGGAGCCCTACGAGCAGTACTTC.

The rearrangement joins TRBV2 to TRBJ2-1, with 9 nucleotides matching TRBD1. The length of the CDR3 is 16 residues. Per the germline V gene, CDR1 is SNHLY and CDR2 is FYNNEI. After removal of 6 bases from V and 3 bases from J, the junction contained 9 bases not matched to a gene. The CDR3 sequence: CASSRLTGGGYNEQFF. As DNA, the CDR3 is TGTGCCAGCAGCAGGTTGACAGGGGGTGGCTACAATGAGCAGTTCTTC.

This clonotype was observed once. V usage is TRBV7-3 and J usage is TRBJ1-5; the match to TRBD1 covers 7 bases. The ends lost 3 bases at V and 0 bases at J; junction bases unmatched: 11. The germline CDR1 and CDR2 sequences are SGHTA and FQGTGA. There are 18 residues in the CDR3. The CDR3 bases are TGTGCCAGCAGCTTCTCCCGGGACAGCGGAAATAGCAATCAGCCCCAGCATTTT. Its protein is CASSFSRDSGNSNQPQHF.

The CDR3 spells CAGENGYTF. The CDR3 region has the DNA TGTGCCGGGGAAAATGGCTACACCTTC. This chain uses TRBV7-9 with TRBJ1-2; no clear D. This CDR3 comprises 9 residues. V lost 11 bases and J 6 bases, leaving 7 bases between the germline ends. CDR1 SEHNR and CDR2 FQNEAQ come from the germline V gene (reference sequence).